The source of this T cell receptor beta chain is a study of cytomegalovirus exposure and HLA in healthy donors. In germline, CDR1 is SGHRS, CDR2 YFSETQ. The CDR3 extends over 15 amino acids. V was pared by 0 bases and J by 0 bases, with 7 bases between. The PCR ran on 60 Vbeta and 13 Jbeta primers. Some clones are missing from TCRdb's copy, which holds only in-frame ones; the method was immunoSEQ multiplex PCR. This table has some 150,000 clones, roughly 82% appearing once. The sequence was collected from a man between 45 and 60 years old in good health and CMV-seropositive. The chain recombines TRBV5-1 with TRBJ1-3; no firm D call. Sequenced: PBMCs. This CDR3 is CASSLGQNSGNTIYF. The CDR3 nucleotides read TGCGCCAGCAGCTTGGGGCAAAACTCTGGAAACACCATATATTTT.